What follows describes a single TCR beta chain. Its antigen is unidentified. These data originate in a study of cytomegalovirus exposure and HLA in healthy donors. The donors formed part of the roughly 120-subject validation cohort, distinct from the roughly 700-subject first cohort. Method: immunoSEQ multiplex PCR; TCRdb's copy keeps in-frame clones and lacks some. The data hold 150,000 to 200,000 clones, with just under 90% observed a single time. The V segment lost 5 bases and the J segment 3 bases; nucleotides outside the gene matches: 6. The CDR3 runs 15 residues. Per the germline V gene, CDR1 is SGHAT and CDR2 is FQNNGV. Study findings and constraints: Overall, 164 TCR beta chains were annotated as cytomegalovirus-associated. According to a subsequent analysis, TCR clusters identified in the first cohort showed a tendency to co-occur across the approximately 110 validation repertoires. The classifier reportedly diagnosed cytomegalovirus status with high specificity and sensitivity.

This chain connects TRBV11-2 to TRBJ2-7; 11 bases match TRBD2. The sample consisted of PBMCs. This TCR came from a young woman in good health and CMV-seropositive. The CDR3 DNA reads as TGTGCCAGCAGCACCCTGGGACTAGCGGACTACGAGCAGTACTTC. Translated, it gives CASSTLGLADYEQYF. Full variable domain (missing parts from reference TRBV11-2 and TRBJ2-7): EAGVAQSPRYKIIEKRQSVAFWCNPISGHATLYWYQQILGQGPKLLIQFQNNGVVDDSQLPKDRFSAERLKGVDSTLKIQPAKLEDSAVYLCASSTLGLADYEQYFGPGTRLTVT.